A single sample is the source of the 29 T cell receptor beta chains below, sequenced in a study of vaccination effects on CD4 cells after COVID-19. Antigen-specific CD4+ T cells were first expanded with viral peptide pools by the ViraFEST assay and only then sequenced. Culture proceeded for nine to ten days, and CD4+ T cells were then isolated. Nucleocapsid antibodies were negative in the vaccine recipients, who had never had SARS-CoV-2 infection. This table comes from immunoSEQ multiplex PCR, and its TCRdb copy is limited to in-frame clones, with some not included. This table holds some 22,000 clones, more than 65% found once. The antigens for these receptors are not known. The starting material was CD4+ T cells from PBMCs cultured with HCoV-NL63 spike peptides, obtained before COVID-19 vaccination. These receptor sequences come from a human donor who received a COVID-19 vaccine.

The chain combines TRBV27 with TRBJ2-2; TRBD1 aligns across 10 bases. This CDR3 has 16 residues. Germline V gene lookup returns CDR1 MNHEY and CDR2 SMNVEV (reference sequence). Trimming took 6 bases from V and 7 from J; bases not matched to a gene: 11. CDR3 bases: TGTGCCAGCAGGTCCTCGGGACAGGGGAGTAGCGGGGAGCTGTTTTTT. It yields the protein CASRSSGQGSSGELFF.

The genes are TRBV5-6 and TRBJ1-2; 12 bases fit TRBD1. Germline assignment: CDR1 SGHDT and CDR2 YYEEEE. The CDR3 has 17 amino acids. J was trimmed by 3 bases and V by 0 bases; bases with no gene match: 6. The CDR3 DNA follows: TGTGCCAGCAGCTTGGTAGGGACAGGGGGCGCTTACTATGGCTACACCTTC. It yields the protein CASSLVGTGGAYYGYTF.

The V call is TRBV28, the J call TRBJ2-2; D possibly corresponds to TRBD1 (5 bases). Trimming took 1 base from V and 7 from J, leaving 16 bases between them. The CDR3 totals 16 residues. The germline gives CDR1 MDHEN, CDR2 SYDVKM. The CDR3 here is CASSLLWGAGSGELFF. The CDR3, as DNA: TGTGCCAGCAGTTTATTATGGGGCGCTGGAAGCGGGGAGCTGTTTTTT.

This sequence joins TRBV6-2 or TRBV6-3 and TRBJ1-6, with D uncertain. This CDR3 comprises 15 residues. The germline gives CDR1 MNHEY, CDR2 SVGEGT. V was pared by 1 base and J by 5 bases, with 9 bases between. CDR3 residues: CASSYYAANNSPLHF. CDR3 sequence (DNA): TGTGCCAGCAGTTACTACGCAGCTAATAATTCACCCCTCCACTTT.

This clone was observed once. The rearrangement uses TRBV5-8 and TRBJ2-6; D assignment may be TRBD1 or TRBD2 (5 bases each). The CDR3 extends over 17 amino acids. Germline V CDR1 and CDR2: SGHTS, YDEGEE. Trimming removed 2 bases at V and 4 bases at J, with 16 bases between. The chain's CDR3 is CASSFGTFTGGANVLTF. The CDR3 region has the DNA TGTGCCAGCAGCTTCGGGACCTTTACGGGAGGGGCCAACGTCCTGACTTTC. The full variable domain, completed using reference TRBV5-8 and TRBJ2-6, is EAGVTQSPTHLIKTRGQQATLRCSPISGHTSVYWYQQALGLGLQFLLWYDEGEERNRGNFPPRFSGRQFPNYSSELNVNALELEDSALYLCASSFGTFTGGANVLTFGAGSRLTVL.

The V and J genes are TRBV15 and TRBJ1-4, with TRBD1 matching 8 bases. Looked up from germline, CDR1 is LNHNV and CDR2 is YYDKDF (reference sequence). The CDR3 is 16 amino acids. Trimming cost V 0 bases and J 8 bases; bases outside gene matches: 8. CDR3 sequence (DNA): TGTGCCACCAGCAGAGACGAACAGGGGGTAGAGGAAAAACTGTTTTTT. This sequence encodes CATSRDEQGVEEKLFF.

The rearrangement uses TRBV18 and TRBJ2-3, with 8 bases lining up with TRBD2. The V segment lost 5 bases and the J segment 1 base; nucleotides outside the gene matches: 5. Per germline, CDR1 KGHSH and CDR2 LQKENI. The CDR3 extends over 15 amino acids. In DNA, the CDR3 is TGTGCCAGCTCAATAACTAGCGGACGCACAGATACGCAGTATTTT. Protein: CASSITSGRTDTQYF.

This clone has more than one count but fewer than ten. This rearrangement joins TRBV6-5 to TRBJ1-6; 7 bases map to TRBD1. CDR1 and CDR2 (germline): MNHEY, SVGAGI. V shed 6 bases and J 10 bases; nucleotides not matched to a gene: 6. The CDR3 is 13 amino acids. The CDR3 DNA reads as TGTGCCAGCAGCTACAGGGGAGGATCACCCCTCCACTTT. Amino acid sequence: CASSYRGGSPLHF.

This clone was counted between two and nine times. The V call is TRBV6-5, the J call TRBJ1-6; 9 nucleotides align to TRBD1. The CDR3 sequence is 15 residues long. CDR1 and CDR2 from the germline V gene are MNHEY and SVGAGI. J lost 13 bases, V lost 5 bases, and 12 bases had no gene match. The CDR3 protein is CASSTTGTGKSPLHF. The CDR3 region has the DNA TGTGCCAGCAGTACCACCGGGACAGGGAAAAGTCCCCTCCACTTT.

CDR3 region: CASSPGNAGGYNEQFF. The CDR3 nucleotides are TGTGCCAGTAGCCCGGGGAACGCAGGGGGATACAATGAGCAGTTCTTC. The gene calls are TRBV19 and TRBJ2-1; 7 nucleotides agree with TRBD1. The germline CDR1 and CDR2 sequences are LNHDA and SQIVND (reference sequence). This CDR3 is built from 16 residues. The V gene end was trimmed by 6 bases and the J gene end by 4 bases; junction bases not matched to a gene: 12.

The chain employs TRBV28 and TRBJ2-7; perhaps TRBD2 as D (6 bases). The V and J ends lost 6 bases and 5 bases respectively, with 17 bases between them. Per germline, CDR1 MDHEN and CDR2 SYDVKM. The CDR3 has 14 residues. CDR3 protein: CASRPPSASDEQYF. In nucleotides, the CDR3 is TGTGCCAGCAGACCCCCCTCGGCTAGCGACGAGCAGTACTTC. Together with reference TRBV28 and TRBJ2-7, the CDR3 gives the full variable domain: DVKVTQSSRYLVKRTGEKVFLECVQDMDHENMFWYRQDPGLGLRLIYFSYDVKMKEKGDIPEGYSVSREKKERFSLILESASTNQTSMYLCASRPPSASDEQYFGPGTRLTVT.

The rearrangement uses TRBV5-4 and TRBJ2-7; TRBD1 or TRBD2 may be the D gene (5 bases each). The ends were cut back, 4 bases at V and 2 bases at J, with 16 bases in the middle. The CDR3 consists of 15 residues. Germline V gene lookup returns CDR1 SGHNT and CDR2 YYREEE (reference sequence). CDR3 amino acids: CASSRDRDGAYEQYF. The DNA for the CDR3 is TGTGCCAGCAGCCGGGACCGGGACGGAGCCTACGAGCAGTACTTC.

The chain combines TRBV5-4 with TRBJ2-7, with D uncertain. Germline V lookup: CDR1 SGHNT, CDR2 YYREEE (reference sequence). Trimming pared 4 bases from V and 2 bases from J, leaving 13 bases between. The CDR3 length is 14 residues. The DNA for the CDR3 is TGTGCCAGCAGCGATTGGAGAGTCACCTACGAGCAGTACTTC. It encodes CASSDWRVTYEQYF.

CDR3 protein: CASSFGQGNQPQHF. The CDR3 DNA reads as TGTGCCAGCAGTTTCGGACAGGGCAATCAGCCCCAGCATTTT. The chain has TRBV27 and TRBJ1-5, with 7 bases lining up with TRBD1. This CDR3 has 14 residues. The V and J ends lost 3 bases and 2 bases, in that order; junction bases with no gene match: 1. CDR1 MNHEY and CDR2 SMNVEV come from the germline V gene (reference sequence).

V and J are TRBV11-2 and TRBJ2-1; TRBD2 might be the D (6 bases). Trimming removed 4 bases from V and 5 bases from J, with 15 bases in between. The CDR3 totals 15 residues. CDR1 is SGHAT, CDR2 FQNNGV, per germline. The CDR3 DNA follows: TGTGCCAGCAGCTCGTCAGTAGCGGATCACAATGAGCAGTTCTTC. Translating it yields CASSSSVADHNEQFF. The variable domain in full, completed from reference TRBV11-2 and TRBJ2-1, reads EAGVAQSPRYKIIEKRQSVAFWCNPISGHATLYWYQQILGQGPKLLIQFQNNGVVDDSQLPKDRFSAERLKGVDSTLKIQPAKLEDSAVYLCASSSSVADHNEQFFGPGTRLTVL.

The chain has TRBV10-2 and TRBJ2-1, with D hard to call. The CDR3 length is 16 residues. Germline-derived CDR1 and CDR2 are WSHSY and SAAADI. V dropped 0 bases and J dropped 1 base, with 10 bases sitting between them. The CDR3 sequence: CASSESQLISYNEQFF. The CDR3 DNA sequence: TGCGCCAGCAGTGAGTCGCAATTAATTTCCTACAATGAGCAGTTCTTC.

This chain uses TRBV27 with TRBJ2-7, with D possibly matching TRBD2 (6 bases). CDR1 is MNHEY, CDR2 SMNVEV, per germline (reference sequence). Between the trimmed V and J ends, which lost 5 bases and 5 bases, there was a span of 22 bases. This CDR3 is built from 16 residues. CDR3: CASSPRRSGVRDEQYF. The DNA of the CDR3 is TGTGCCAGCAGTCCCCGAAGATCGGGAGTTCGGGACGAGCAGTACTTC.

The rearrangement links TRBV5-6 to TRBJ1-1; 9 bases line up with TRBD1. The germline gives CDR1 SGHDT, CDR2 YYEEEE. J lost 9 bases, V lost 5 bases, and 8 bases had no gene match. This CDR3 has 13 amino acids. The CDR3 reads CASRSAGTGKAFF. The CDR3 region has the DNA TGTGCCAGCAGATCAGCCGGGACAGGGAAAGCTTTCTTT.

By share, this clone counts as medium-sized. The chain combines TRBV2 with TRBJ1-6, with TRBD1 matching 8 bases. The germline V gene encodes CDR1 SNHLY and CDR2 FYNNEI. CDR3 size: 14 residues. The V and J ends lost 3 bases and 10 bases, in that order; junction bases with no gene match: 5. This CDR3 reads CASSDRTGSSPLHF. CDR3 in DNA: TGTGCCAGCAGTGATAGGACAGGGAGCTCACCCCTCCACTTT.

The chain carries TRBV5-6 and TRBJ1-2; weak D call: TRBD1 (5 bases). This CDR3 spans 13 amino acids. Trimming cost V 0 bases and J 7 bases, with 10 bases left between them. Per the germline V gene, CDR1 is SGHDT and CDR2 is YYEEEE. CDR3 protein: CASSLGDQAGYTF. The CDR3 DNA is TGTGCCAGCAGCTTGGGGGACCAAGCTGGCTACACCTTC.

The chain employs TRBV6-4 and TRBJ2-1; 9 bases map to TRBD2. This CDR3 has 16 residues. V dropped 2 bases and J dropped 2; count of bases not matched to a gene: 4. Looked up from germline, CDR1 is MRHNA and CDR2 is SNTAGT. CDR3 sequence: CASSDGIAGAYNEQFF. DNA for the CDR3: TGTGCCAGCAGTGACGGAATAGCGGGGGCCTACAATGAGCAGTTCTTC.

This chain joins TRBV10-3 and TRBJ1-6; 7 bases are a match to TRBD1. Germline CDR1 is ENHRY and CDR2 is SYGVKD. This CDR3 has 14 residues. After removal of 4 bases from V and 10 bases from J, the junction contained 7 bases not matched to a gene. CDR3 nucleotide sequence: TGTGCCATCAGTGTAAACAGGGGCCGGTCACCCCTCCACTTT. Its translation: CAISVNRGRSPLHF.

The chain carries TRBV7-9 and TRBJ1-5, with D possibly TRBD1 on 6 matching bases. Germline V lookup: CDR1 SEHNR, CDR2 FQNEAQ (reference sequence). The CDR3 spans 14 residues. V was cut by 5 bases and J by 5 bases, with 13 bases left in between. The CDR3 is CASSRGGVDQPQHF. The CDR3, as DNA: TGTGCCAGCAGCCGAGGGGGGGTTGATCAGCCCCAGCATTTT.

Written as DNA, the CDR3 is TGTGCCAGCAGTTCCCCGGGGAGGGGAGCGGGTAATGAGCAGTTCTTC. This codes for CASSSPGRGAGNEQFF. The chain couples TRBV6-5 to TRBJ2-1, with 7 bases matching TRBD2. CDR3 length: 16 amino acids. The junction had 13 bases not matched to a gene; V was cut back by 4 bases and J by 7 bases. Germline loops: CDR1 MNHEY, CDR2 SVGAGI.

This chain links TRBV27 with TRBJ1-4; D might be TRBD1 (5 bases). V was pared by 2 bases and J by 7 bases, with 14 bases between. This CDR3 spans 15 amino acids. The germline gives CDR1 MNHEY, CDR2 SMNVEV (reference sequence). The CDR3 region has the DNA TGTGCCAGCAGTTTAACCCCGGCGGGGGGTGAAAAACTGTTTTTT. Its translation: CASSLTPAGGEKLFF.

The chain employs TRBV15 and TRBJ2-6, with D unresolved. The CDR3 is 17 amino acids. Germline CDR1 LNHNV, CDR2 YYDKDF (reference sequence). V was clipped by 3 bases and J by 3 bases, with 15 bases between them. The DNA for the CDR3 is TGTGCCACCAGCAGCCAAGTCATAAAGGGTGGGGCCAACGTCCTGACTTTC. Translated: CATSSQVIKGGANVLTF.

This clone was counted once. The chain carries TRBV12-3 or TRBV12-4 and TRBJ2-3, with D possibly TRBD1 on 6 matching bases. This CDR3 has 13 amino acids. Trimming pared 3 bases from V and 3 bases from J, leaving 7 bases between. The CDR3 nucleotides are TGTGCCAGCAGTTTCGGACAGACAGATACGCAGTATTTT. This translates into CASSFGQTDTQYF.

V usage is TRBV9 and J usage is TRBJ2-1; D is ambiguous. The CDR3 is 14 amino acids. The ends were cut back, 0 bases at V and 9 bases at J, with 13 bases in the middle. The germline gives CDR1 SGDLS, CDR2 YYNGEE. The CDR3 DNA reads as TGTGCCAGCAGCGTAGGAAATAGCTTTGGTGAGCAGTTCTTC. Translated: CASSVGNSFGEQFF.

This rearrangement joins TRBV2 to TRBJ2-7; D not certain. Looked up from germline, CDR1 is SNHLY and CDR2 is FYNNEI. V lost 0 bases and J 6 bases, leaving 9 bases between the germline ends. CDR3 length equals 13 residues. The CDR3 reads CASSEAHRFEQYF. The CDR3, as DNA: TGTGCCAGCAGTGAAGCGCACCGGTTCGAGCAGTACTTC. The full variable domain, rest sourced from reference TRBV2 and TRBJ2-7, is EPEVTQTPSHQVTQMGQEVILRCVPISNHLYFYWYRQILGQKVEFLVSFYNNEISEKSEIFDDQFSVERPDGSNFTLKIRSTKLEDSAMYFCASSEAHRFEQYFGPGTRLTVT.